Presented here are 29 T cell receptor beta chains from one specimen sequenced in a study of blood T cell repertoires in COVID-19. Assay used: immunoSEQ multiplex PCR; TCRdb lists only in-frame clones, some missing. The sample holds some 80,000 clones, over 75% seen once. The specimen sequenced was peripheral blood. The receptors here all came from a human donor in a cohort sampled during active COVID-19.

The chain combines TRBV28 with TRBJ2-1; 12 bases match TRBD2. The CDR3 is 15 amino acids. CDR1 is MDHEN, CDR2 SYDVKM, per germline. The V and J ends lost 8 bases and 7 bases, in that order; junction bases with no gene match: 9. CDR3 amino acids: CASLPSGRAPNEQFF. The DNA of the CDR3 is TGTGCCAGCTTACCTAGCGGGAGGGCCCCTAATGAGCAGTTCTTC.

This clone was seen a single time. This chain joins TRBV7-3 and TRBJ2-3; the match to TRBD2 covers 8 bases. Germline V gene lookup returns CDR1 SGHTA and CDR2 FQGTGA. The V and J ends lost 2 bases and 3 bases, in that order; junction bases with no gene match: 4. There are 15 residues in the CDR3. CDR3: CASSLVGRGTDTQYF. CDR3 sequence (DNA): TGTGCCAGCAGCTTAGTCGGGAGGGGAACAGATACGCAGTATTTT.

The CDR3 loop reads CASSFFLAGGRNEQFF. In DNA, the CDR3 is TGTGCCAGCAGTTTTTTCCTAGCGGGGGGGCGTAATGAGCAGTTCTTC. The V and J genes are TRBV27 and TRBJ2-1, with 12 bases aligning to TRBD2. V lost 3 bases to trimming and J lost 7 bases; unmatched junction nucleotides: 7. Germline V gene sequence: CDR1 MNHEY, CDR2 SMNVEV (reference sequence). This CDR3 comprises 16 residues.

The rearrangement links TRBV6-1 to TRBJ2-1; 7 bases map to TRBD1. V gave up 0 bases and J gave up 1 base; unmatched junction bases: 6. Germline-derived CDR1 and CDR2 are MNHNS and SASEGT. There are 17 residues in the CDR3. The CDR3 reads CASSEAVGGPSYNEQFF. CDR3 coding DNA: TGTGCCAGCAGTGAAGCCGTAGGGGGCCCTTCCTACAATGAGCAGTTCTTC.

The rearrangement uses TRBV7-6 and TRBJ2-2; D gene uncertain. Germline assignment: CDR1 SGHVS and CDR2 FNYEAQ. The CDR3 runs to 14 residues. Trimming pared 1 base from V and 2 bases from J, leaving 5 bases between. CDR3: CASSLGQNTGELFF. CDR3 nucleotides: TGTGCCAGCAGCTTAGGGCAAAACACCGGGGAGCTGTTTTTT.

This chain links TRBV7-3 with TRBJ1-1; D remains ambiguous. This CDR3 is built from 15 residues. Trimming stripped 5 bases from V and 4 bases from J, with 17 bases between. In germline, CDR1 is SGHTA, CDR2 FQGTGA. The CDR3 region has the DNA TGTGCCAGCAGCCCGAGAGGGCAGGCGGGCACTGAAGCTTTCTTT. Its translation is CASSPRGQAGTEAFF.

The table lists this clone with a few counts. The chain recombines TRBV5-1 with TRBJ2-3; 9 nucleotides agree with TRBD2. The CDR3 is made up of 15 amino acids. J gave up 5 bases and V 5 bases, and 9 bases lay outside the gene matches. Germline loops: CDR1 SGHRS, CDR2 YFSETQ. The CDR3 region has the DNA TGCGCCAGCAGTAAGGGTGCGGGAGGGGTAGATACGCAGTATTTT. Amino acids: CASSKGAGGVDTQYF.

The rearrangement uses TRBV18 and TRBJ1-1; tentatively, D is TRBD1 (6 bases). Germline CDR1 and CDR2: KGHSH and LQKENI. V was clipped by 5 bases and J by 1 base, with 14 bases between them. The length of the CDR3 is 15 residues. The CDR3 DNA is TGTGCCAGCTCAGCCTCGGACAGTACGAACACTGAAGCTTTCTTT. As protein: CASSASDSTNTEAFF. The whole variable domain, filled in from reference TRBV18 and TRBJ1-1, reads NAGVMQNPRHLVRRRGQEARLRCSPMKGHSHVYWYRQLPEEGLKFMVYLQKENIIDESGMPKERFSAEFPKEGPSILRIQQVVRGDSAAYFCASSASDSTNTEAFFGQGTRLTVV.

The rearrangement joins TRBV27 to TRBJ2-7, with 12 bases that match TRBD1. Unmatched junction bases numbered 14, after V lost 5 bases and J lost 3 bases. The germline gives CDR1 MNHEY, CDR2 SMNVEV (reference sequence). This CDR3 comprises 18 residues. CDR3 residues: CASSVRSGTGGLGYEQYF. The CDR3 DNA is TGTGCCAGCAGTGTGCGCTCCGGGACAGGGGGCCTAGGCTACGAGCAGTACTTC.

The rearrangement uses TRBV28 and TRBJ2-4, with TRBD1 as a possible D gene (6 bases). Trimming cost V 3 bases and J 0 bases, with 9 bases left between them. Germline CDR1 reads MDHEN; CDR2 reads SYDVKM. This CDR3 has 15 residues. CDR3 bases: TGTGCCAGCAGTTTCAAGGGGGTAGCCAAAAACATTCAGTACTTC. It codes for CASSFKGVAKNIQYF.

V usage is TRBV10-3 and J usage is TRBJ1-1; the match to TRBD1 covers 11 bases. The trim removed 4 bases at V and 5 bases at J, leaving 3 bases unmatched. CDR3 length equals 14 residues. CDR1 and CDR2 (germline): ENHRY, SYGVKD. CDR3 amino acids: CAISGGTGGTEAFF. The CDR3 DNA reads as TGTGCCATCAGTGGCGGGACAGGGGGGACTGAAGCTTTCTTT.

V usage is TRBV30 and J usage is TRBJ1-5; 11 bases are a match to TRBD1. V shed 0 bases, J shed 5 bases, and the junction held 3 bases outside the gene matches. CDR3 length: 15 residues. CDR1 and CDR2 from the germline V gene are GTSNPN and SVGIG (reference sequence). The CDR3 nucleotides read TGTGCCTGGAGTGTGGGACAGGGGGGCCATCAGCCCCAGCATTTT. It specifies CAWSVGQGGHQPQHF. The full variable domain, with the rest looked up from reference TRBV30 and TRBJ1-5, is SQTIHQWPATLVQPVGSPLSLECTVEGTSNPNLYWYRQAAGRGLQLLFYSVGIGQISSEVPQNLSASRPQDRQFILSSKKLLLSDSGFYLCAWSVGQGGHQPQHFGDGTRLSIL.

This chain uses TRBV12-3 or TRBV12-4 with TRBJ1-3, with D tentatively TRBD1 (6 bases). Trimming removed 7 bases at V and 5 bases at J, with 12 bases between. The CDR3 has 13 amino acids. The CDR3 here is CASNRQDRNTIYF. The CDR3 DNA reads TGTGCCAGCAACAGACAGGATAGAAACACCATATATTTT.

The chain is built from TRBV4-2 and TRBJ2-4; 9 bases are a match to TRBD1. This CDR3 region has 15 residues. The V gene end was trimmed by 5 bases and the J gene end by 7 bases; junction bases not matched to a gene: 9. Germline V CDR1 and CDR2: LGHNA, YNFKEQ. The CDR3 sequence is CASSYSGQGMNIQYF. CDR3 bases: TGTGCCAGCAGCTACTCGGGACAGGGAATGAACATTCAGTACTTC.

The CDR3 DNA follows: TGTGCCAGCGGCGGGACAGGGGGCTCCTCTGGGGCCAACGTCCTGACTTTC. This translates into CASGGTGGSSGANVLTF. V is TRBV28 and J is TRBJ2-6, with 12 bases that match TRBD1. CDR1 and CDR2 from the germline V gene are MDHEN and SYDVKM. The V gene end was trimmed by 8 bases and the J gene end by 0 bases; junction bases not matched to a gene: 5. The length of the CDR3 is 17 residues.

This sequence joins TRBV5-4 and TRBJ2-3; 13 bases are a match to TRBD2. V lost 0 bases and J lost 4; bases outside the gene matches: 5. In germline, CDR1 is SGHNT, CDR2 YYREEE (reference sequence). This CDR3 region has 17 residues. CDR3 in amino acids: CASSLGRLAGGADTQYF. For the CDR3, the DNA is TGTGCCAGCAGCTTGGGGAGACTAGCGGGGGGCGCAGATACGCAGTATTTT.

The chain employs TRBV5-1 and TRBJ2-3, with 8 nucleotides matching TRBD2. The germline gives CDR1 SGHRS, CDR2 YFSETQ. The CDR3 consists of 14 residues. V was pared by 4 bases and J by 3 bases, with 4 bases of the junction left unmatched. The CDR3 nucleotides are TGCGCCAGCAGCCACACTAGCGGAACAGATACGCAGTATTTT. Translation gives CASSHTSGTDTQYF. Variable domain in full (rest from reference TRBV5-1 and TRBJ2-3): KAGVTQTPRYLIKTRGQQVTLSCSPISGHRSVSWYQQTPGQGLQFLFEYFSETQRNKGNFPGRFSGRQFSNSRSEMNVSTLELGDSALYLCASSHTSGTDTQYFGPGTRLTVL.

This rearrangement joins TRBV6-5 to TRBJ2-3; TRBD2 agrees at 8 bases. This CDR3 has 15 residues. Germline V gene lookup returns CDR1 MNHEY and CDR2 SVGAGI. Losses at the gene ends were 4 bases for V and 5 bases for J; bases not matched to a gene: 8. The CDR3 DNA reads TGTGCCAGCAGTTTTAGCGGGAACCAGGGAGATACGCAGTATTTT. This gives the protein CASSFSGNQGDTQYF.

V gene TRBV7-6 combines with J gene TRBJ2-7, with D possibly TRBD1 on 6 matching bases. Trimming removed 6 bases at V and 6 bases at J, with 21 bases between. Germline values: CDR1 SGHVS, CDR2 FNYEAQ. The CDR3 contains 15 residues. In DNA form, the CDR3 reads TGTGCCAGCAGTCAAAAGCAGGGGCGAGCCTCCGAGCAGTACTTC. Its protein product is CASSQKQGRASEQYF. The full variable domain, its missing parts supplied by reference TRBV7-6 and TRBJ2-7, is GAGVSQSPRYKVTKRGQDVALRCDPISGHVSLYWYRQALGQGPEFLTYFNYEAQQDKSGLPNDRFSAERPEGSISTLTIQRTEQRDSAMYRCASSQKQGRASEQYFGPGTRLTVT.

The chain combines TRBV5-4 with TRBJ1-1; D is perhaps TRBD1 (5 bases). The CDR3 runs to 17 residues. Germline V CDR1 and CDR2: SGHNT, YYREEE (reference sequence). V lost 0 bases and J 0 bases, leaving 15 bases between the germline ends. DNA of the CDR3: TGTGCCAGCAGCTTGGGGGGCGGTTCGGCTTTGAACACTGAAGCTTTCTTT. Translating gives CASSLGGGSALNTEAFF.

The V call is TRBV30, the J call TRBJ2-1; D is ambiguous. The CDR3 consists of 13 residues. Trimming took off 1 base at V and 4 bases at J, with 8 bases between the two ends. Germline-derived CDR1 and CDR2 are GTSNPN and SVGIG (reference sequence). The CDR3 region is CAWSGQVYNEQFF. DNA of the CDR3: TGTGCCTGGAGTGGACAAGTATACAATGAGCAGTTCTTC. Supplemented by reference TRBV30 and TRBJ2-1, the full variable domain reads SQTIHQWPATLVQPVGSPLSLECTVEGTSNPNLYWYRQAAGRGLQLLFYSVGIGQISSEVPQNLSASRPQDRQFILSSKKLLLSDSGFYLCAWSGQVYNEQFFGPGTRLTVL.

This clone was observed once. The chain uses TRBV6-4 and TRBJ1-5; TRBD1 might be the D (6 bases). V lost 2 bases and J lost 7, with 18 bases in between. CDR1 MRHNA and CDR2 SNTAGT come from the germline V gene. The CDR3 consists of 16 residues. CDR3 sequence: CASSDPSRGGLQPQHF. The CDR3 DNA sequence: TGTGCCAGCAGTGACCCCTCCCGCGGGGGCTTGCAGCCCCAGCATTTT.

CDR3: CAWKAGITYEQYF. For the CDR3, the DNA is TGTGCCTGGAAGGCGGGAATTACCTACGAGCAGTACTTC. V and J are TRBV30 and TRBJ2-7; D might be TRBD2 (6 bases). From germline, CDR1 is GTSNPN and CDR2 SVGIG (reference sequence). V dropped 4 bases and J dropped 2 bases, with 12 bases sitting between them. This CDR3 spans 13 amino acids.

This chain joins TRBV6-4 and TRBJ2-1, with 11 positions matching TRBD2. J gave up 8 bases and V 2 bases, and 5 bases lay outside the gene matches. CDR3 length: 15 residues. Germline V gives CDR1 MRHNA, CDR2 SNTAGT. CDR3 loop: CASSDTLSGGDEQFF. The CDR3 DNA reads TGTGCCAGCAGTGACACACTTAGCGGGGGGGATGAGCAGTTCTTC.

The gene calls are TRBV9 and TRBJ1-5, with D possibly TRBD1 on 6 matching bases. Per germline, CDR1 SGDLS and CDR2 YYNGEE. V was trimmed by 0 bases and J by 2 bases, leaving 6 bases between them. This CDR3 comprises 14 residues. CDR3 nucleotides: TGTGCCAGCAGCGTAGGGGGGCGCAATCAGCCCCAGCATTTT. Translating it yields CASSVGGRNQPQHF.

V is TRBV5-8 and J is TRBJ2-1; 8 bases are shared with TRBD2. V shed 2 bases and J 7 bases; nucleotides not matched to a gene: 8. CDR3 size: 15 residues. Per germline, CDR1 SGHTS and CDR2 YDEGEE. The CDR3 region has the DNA TGTGCCAGCAGCTTAGGGAGCGGGAGTAAAAATGAGCAGTTCTTC. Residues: CASSLGSGSKNEQFF.

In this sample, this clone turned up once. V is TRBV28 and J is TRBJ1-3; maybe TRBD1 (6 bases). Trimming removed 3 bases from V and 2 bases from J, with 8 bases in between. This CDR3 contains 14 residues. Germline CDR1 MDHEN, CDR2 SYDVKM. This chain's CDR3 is CASSFRQAGNTIYF. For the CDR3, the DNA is TGTGCCAGCAGTTTCCGACAGGCTGGAAACACCATATATTTT.

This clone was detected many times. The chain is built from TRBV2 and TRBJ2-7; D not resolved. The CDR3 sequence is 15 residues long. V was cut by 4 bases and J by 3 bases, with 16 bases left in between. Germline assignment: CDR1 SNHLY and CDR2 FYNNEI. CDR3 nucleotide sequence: TGTGCCAGCAGTGCGGCATACTCGAGGCACTACGAGCAGTACTTC. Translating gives CASSAAYSRHYEQYF.

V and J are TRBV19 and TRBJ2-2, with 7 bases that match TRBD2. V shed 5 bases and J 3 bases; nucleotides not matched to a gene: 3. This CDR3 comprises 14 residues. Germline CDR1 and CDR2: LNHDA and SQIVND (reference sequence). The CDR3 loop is CASSFLADTGELFF. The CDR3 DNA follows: TGTGCCAGTAGTTTCCTAGCGGACACCGGGGAGCTGTTTTTT.